The rows below give T cell receptor beta chains drawn from one sample of a study of blood T cell repertoires in COVID-19. Using immunoSEQ multiplex PCR, the repertoire was profiled, and TCRdb retains in-frame clones only, with some absent. The sample holds some 300,000 clones, roughly 89% seen once. The sequenced sample was PBMCs or T cells enriched from blood (not recorded which). All receptors derive from a woman aged 25 to 39 who had recovered from COVID-19. CDR3s include the opening cysteine and the closing phenylalanine or tryptophan. D genes are given only for firm matches. For some rows the clone size is stated as once, few or many, or as a class when expanded; others skip it.

DNA: TGTGCCAGCAGTGTAACAGCTAGCAATCAGCCCCAGCATTTT
CDR3: CASSVTASNQPQHF
V: TRBV2
J: TRBJ1-5
D: -
size: once

DNA: TGTGCCAGCAGTTCCAACCCGACAGGGGTTAACTATGGCTACACCTTC
CDR3: CASSSNPTGVNYGYTF
V: TRBV6-5
J: TRBJ1-2
D: TRBD1
size: -

DNA: TGTGCCATCGTAAGGCGGGATGAGGGGGAGCAGTTCTTC
CDR3: CAIVRRDEGEQFF
V: TRBV10-3
J: TRBJ2-1
D: -
size: -

DNA: TGTGCCAGCAGTTTGTTGCTTACTAGCGGGAAGACGCCGACCTACGAGCAGTACTTC
CDR3: CASSLLLTSGKTPTYEQYF
V: TRBV28
J: TRBJ2-7
D: TRBD2
size: -

DNA: TGTGCCAGCAGTTACGGGGGCGCAAGAGTAGGTGAAAAACTGTTTTTT
CDR3: CASSYGGARVGEKLFF
V: TRBV6-5
J: TRBJ1-4
D: -
size: -

DNA: TGTGCCAGCAGGAGACAGTTGCCTCCATATGGCTACACCTTC
CDR3: CASRRQLPPYGYTF
V: TRBV6-5
J: TRBJ1-2
D: -
size: -

DNA: TGTGCCAGCAGACCCTGGACTAGCTCCGATACGCAGTATTTT
CDR3: CASRPWTSSDTQYF
V: TRBV7-9
J: TRBJ2-3
D: TRBD2
size: -

DNA: TGTGCCAGCAGCTTGGAAGGGGGGGCGAGCAATCAGCCCCAGCATTTT
CDR3: CASSLEGGASNQPQHF
V: TRBV5-5
J: TRBJ1-5
D: -
size: once

DNA: TGTGCCAGCAGTTTCTCCGGTAATACGCAGTATTTT
CDR3: CASSFSGNTQYF
V: TRBV12-3/TRBV12-4
J: TRBJ2-3
D: -
size: -

DNA: TGTGCCAGCAGCGAGGGGGCGGGAGGGGCCAAAAACATTCAGTACTTC
CDR3: CASSEGAGGAKNIQYF
V: TRBV7-3
J: TRBJ2-4
D: TRBD2
size: -

DNA: TGCGCCAGCAGCTTGGATGGCCGCAACAGTGAGCAGTTCTTC
CDR3: CASSLDGRNSEQFF
V: TRBV5-1
J: TRBJ2-1
D: -
size: once

DNA: TGTGCCACCAGCAGAGATCTGGCGGGGGCGGTACGCAATCAGCCCCAGCATTTT
CDR3: CATSRDLAGAVRNQPQHF
V: TRBV15
J: TRBJ1-5
D: -
size: -

DNA: TGCGCCAGCAGCTTGGTCCCTCAGGACAGTGGAAACACCATATATTTT
CDR3: CASSLVPQDSGNTIYF
V: TRBV5-1
J: TRBJ1-3
D: -
size: -

DNA: TGTGCCAGCAGCTTACAGGGACAGGGCATCACCGGGGAGCTGTTTTTT
CDR3: CASSLQGQGITGELFF
V: TRBV7-2
J: TRBJ2-2
D: TRBD1
size: -

DNA: TGTGCCAGTAAATTAGAGACCCAGTACTTC
CDR3: CASKLETQYF
V: TRBV2
J: TRBJ2-5
D: -
size: -

DNA: TGTGCCAGCAGTTTAGAGGGTTGGGGGACCCAGTACTTC
CDR3: CASSLEGWGTQYF
V: TRBV28
J: TRBJ2-5
D: -
size: -

DNA: TGTGCCAGCAGCTTGGGACAGGGCGACTATGGCTACACCTTC
CDR3: CASSLGQGDYGYTF
V: TRBV11-2
J: TRBJ1-2
D: TRBD1
size: -

DNA: TGTGCCAGCAGCTTGAGGAGACAGGTTACTTACGAGCAGTACTTC
CDR3: CASSLRRQVTYEQYF
V: TRBV5-6
J: TRBJ2-7
D: -
size: few

DNA: TGTGCCAGCTCACCCGGGGTTCATCAGCCCCAGCATTTT
CDR3: CASSPGVHQPQHF
V: TRBV18
J: TRBJ1-5
D: -
size: -

DNA: TGTGCCAGCAGCCTAGGAACGGGAGATACGCAGTATTTT
CDR3: CASSLGTGDTQYF
V: TRBV7-9
J: TRBJ2-3
D: -
size: -

DNA: TGTGCCAGCATCAATCACAGGGGGGCCTTGAACACTGAAGCTTTCTTT
CDR3: CASINHRGALNTEAFF
V: TRBV7-9
J: TRBJ1-1
D: TRBD1
size: -

DNA: TGTGCCAGCAGGACCGGGACAGGGGGAAACACCATATATTTT
CDR3: CASRTGTGGNTIYF
V: TRBV28
J: TRBJ1-3
D: TRBD1
size: -

DNA: TGTGCCAGCAGCGTAGGTGGTAGCGGGAGGGCCGTGGCAGATACGCAGTATTTT
CDR3: CASSVGGSGRAVADTQYF
V: TRBV9
J: TRBJ2-3
D: TRBD2
size: -

DNA: TGTGCCAGCAGTGACTCTAAGAGGGAGAGCACCGGGGAGCTGTTTTTT
CDR3: CASSDSKRESTGELFF
V: TRBV6-4
J: TRBJ2-2
D: -
size: -

DNA: TGTGCCAGCAGCCGACAGGGGGCGAATGAGCAGTTCTTC
CDR3: CASSRQGANEQFF
V: TRBV7-9
J: TRBJ2-1
D: TRBD1
size: -

DNA: TGTGCCAGCAGTCCTGACAGCCTCTATGGCTACACCTTC
CDR3: CASSPDSLYGYTF
V: TRBV12-3/TRBV12-4
J: TRBJ1-2
D: -
size: few

DNA: TGTGCCAGCAGTACCCGGAGTAATGAGCAGTTCTTC
CDR3: CASSTRSNEQFF
V: TRBV28
J: TRBJ2-1
D: -
size: -

DNA: TGTGCCAGCAGGGGAGATAGAGGCTACACCTTC
CDR3: CASRGDRGYTF
V: TRBV12-3/TRBV12-4
J: TRBJ1-2
D: -
size: -

DNA: TGTGCCAGCAGGTCTCAGGGACAGGGGGCCGGTGGCTACACCTTC
CDR3: CASRSQGQGAGGYTF
V: TRBV28
J: TRBJ1-2
D: TRBD1
size: -

DNA: TGTGCCAGCTCACCCCCAGGCAGGGGTGATGGCTACACCTTC
CDR3: CASSPPGRGDGYTF
V: TRBV18
J: TRBJ1-2
D: -
size: -

DNA: TGTGCCACCAGTGATGGGGGACAGGGCAATGGCTACACCTTC
CDR3: CATSDGGQGNGYTF
V: TRBV24-1
J: TRBJ1-2
D: TRBD1
size: -

DNA: TGTGCCAGCAGCTTAGTTGGAGGGTCCCAAGAGACCCAGTACTTC
CDR3: CASSLVGGSQETQYF
V: TRBV7-2
J: TRBJ2-5
D: -
size: -

DNA: TGTGCCACCAGCAGAGGGTTTTCAGGGGGGATTCAGCCCCAGCATTTT
CDR3: CATSRGFSGGIQPQHF
V: TRBV15
J: TRBJ1-5
D: TRBD1
size: -

DNA: TGTGCCAGCAGTCGTTCCTGGGGACAGGGGGAGCAGTACTTC
CDR3: CASSRSWGQGEQYF
V: TRBV6-5
J: TRBJ2-7
D: TRBD1
size: -

DNA: TGTGCCAGCAGCGTACAGGCAATATCAAACAATGAGCAGTTCTTC
CDR3: CASSVQAISNNEQFF
V: TRBV7-2
J: TRBJ2-1
D: -
size: once

DNA: TGTGCCAGCAGCCGGACAGGGGGCCGATCACCCCTCCACTTT
CDR3: CASSRTGGRSPLHF
V: TRBV9
J: TRBJ1-6
D: TRBD1
size: -

DNA: TGTGCCAGCAGCCAACAAGCGTTCACAGATACGCAGTATTTT
CDR3: CASSQQAFTDTQYF
V: TRBV4-2
J: TRBJ2-3
D: -
size: -

DNA: TGTGCCAGCAGTGCGAACCCAGGTAGCAATCAGCCCCAGCATTTT
CDR3: CASSANPGSNQPQHF
V: TRBV6-4
J: TRBJ1-5
D: -
size: -

DNA: TGTGCCAGCAGCTTAGACGGGACAGCGGCCTACGAGCAGTACTTC
CDR3: CASSLDGTAAYEQYF
V: TRBV7-2
J: TRBJ2-7
D: TRBD1
size: -

DNA: TGCGCCAGCAGCCAAGAATCGCGAAATTCACCCCTCCACTTT
CDR3: CASSQESRNSPLHF
V: TRBV4-3
J: TRBJ1-6
D: -
size: few

DNA: TGTGCCAGCAGCAGTAAGCGACAGGGATACACCGGGGAGCTGTTTTTT
CDR3: CASSSKRQGYTGELFF
V: TRBV11-3
J: TRBJ2-2
D: TRBD1
size: -

DNA: TGTGCCAGCAGCTCGACCGGGACAGGGGGCGAGAAGACCCAGTACTTC
CDR3: CASSSTGTGGEKTQYF
V: TRBV13
J: TRBJ2-5
D: TRBD1
size: once

DNA: TGTGCCAGCAGCTTCTATCGCACAGATACGCAGTATTTT
CDR3: CASSFYRTDTQYF
V: TRBV11-2
J: TRBJ2-3
D: -
size: -

DNA: TGCGCCAGCAGCCCACCGGGCCGGCTAGCGGCAAACACCGGGGAGCTGTTTTTT
CDR3: CASSPPGRLAANTGELFF
V: TRBV5-1
J: TRBJ2-2
D: TRBD2
size: -

DNA: TGCAGCGGCCCCAAGCCTGGCGTGGGGGGTGATGAGCAGTTCTTC
CDR3: CSGPKPGVGGDEQFF
V: TRBV29-1
J: TRBJ2-1
D: -
size: -

DNA: TGTGCCAGTAGTATGGGTCTGGACAGGCCCTATGGCTACACCTTC
CDR3: CASSMGLDRPYGYTF
V: TRBV19
J: TRBJ1-2
D: TRBD1
size: few

DNA: TGCGCCAGCAGCCTAAGTGTAGCGGGAGGTCTCTACGAGCAGTACTTC
CDR3: CASSLSVAGGLYEQYF
V: TRBV5-1
J: TRBJ2-7
D: TRBD2
size: -

DNA: TGCAGCGTCCAACAGACTAGAGTCCTCCCTGAGCAGTTCTTC
CDR3: CSVQQTRVLPEQFF
V: TRBV29-1
J: TRBJ2-1
D: -
size: -

DNA: TGTGCCAGCAGCTACGGGACTAGCGGGAGGGTATACGAGCAGTACTTC
CDR3: CASSYGTSGRVYEQYF
V: TRBV11-2
J: TRBJ2-7
D: TRBD2
size: -

DNA: TGTGCCAGCAGCTTGGGCGCCTCGTTGGACACCATATATTTT
CDR3: CASSLGASLDTIYF
V: TRBV5-4
J: TRBJ1-3
D: -
size: -

DNA: TGTGCCAGCAGCGTAGGCGGGGTCTCTGGAAACACCATATATTTT
CDR3: CASSVGGVSGNTIYF
V: TRBV9
J: TRBJ1-3
D: -
size: -